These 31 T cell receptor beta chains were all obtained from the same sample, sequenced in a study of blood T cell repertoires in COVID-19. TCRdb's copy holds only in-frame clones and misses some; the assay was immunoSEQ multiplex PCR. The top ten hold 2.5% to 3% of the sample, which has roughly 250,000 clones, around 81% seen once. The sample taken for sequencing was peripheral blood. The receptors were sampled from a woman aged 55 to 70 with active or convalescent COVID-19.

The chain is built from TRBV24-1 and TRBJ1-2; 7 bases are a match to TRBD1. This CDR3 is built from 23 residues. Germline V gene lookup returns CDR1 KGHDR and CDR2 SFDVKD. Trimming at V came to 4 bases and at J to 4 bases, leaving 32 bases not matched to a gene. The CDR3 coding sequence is TGTGCCACCAGTGACGGGACAGTGAATCTCACAGCATTCACACCGCGGGTCCTCTATGGCTACACCTTC. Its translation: CATSDGTVNLTAFTPRVLYGYTF.

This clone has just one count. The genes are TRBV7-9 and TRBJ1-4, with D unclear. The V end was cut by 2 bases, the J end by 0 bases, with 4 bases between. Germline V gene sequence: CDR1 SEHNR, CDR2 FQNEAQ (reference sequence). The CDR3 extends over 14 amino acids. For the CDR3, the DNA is TGTGCCAGCAGCTTATCCACAACTAATGAAAAACTGTTTTTT. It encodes CASSLSTTNEKLFF.

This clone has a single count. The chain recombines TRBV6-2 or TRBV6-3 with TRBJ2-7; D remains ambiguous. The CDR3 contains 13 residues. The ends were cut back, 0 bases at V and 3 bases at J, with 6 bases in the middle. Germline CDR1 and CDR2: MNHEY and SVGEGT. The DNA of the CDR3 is TGTGCCAGCAGTTACTCGACTTTCTACGAGCAGTACTTC. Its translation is CASSYSTFYEQYF.

Written as DNA, the CDR3 is TGTGCCAGTAGTATCGACAGGGGGAGACACGAGCAGTACTTC. Encoded protein: CASSIDRGRHEQYF. The rearrangement links TRBV19 to TRBJ2-7; 9 nucleotides align to TRBD1. The CDR3 totals 14 residues. CDR1 and CDR2 from the germline V gene are LNHDA and SQIVND (reference sequence). Unmatched junction bases numbered 5, after V lost 3 bases and J lost 5 bases.

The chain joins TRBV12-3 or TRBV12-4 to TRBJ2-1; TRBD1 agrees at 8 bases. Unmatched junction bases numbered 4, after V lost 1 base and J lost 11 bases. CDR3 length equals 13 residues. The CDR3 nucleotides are TGTGCCAGCAGTTTAGACCAGGGGGCGAAGCAGTTCTTC. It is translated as CASSLDQGAKQFF.

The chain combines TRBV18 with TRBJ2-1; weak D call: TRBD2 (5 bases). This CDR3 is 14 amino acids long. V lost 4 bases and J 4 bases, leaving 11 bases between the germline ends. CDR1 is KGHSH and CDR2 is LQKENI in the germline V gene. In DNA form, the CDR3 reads TGTGCCAGCTCACTTTCGGGGTATTACAATGAGCAGTTCTTC. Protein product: CASSLSGYYNEQFF.

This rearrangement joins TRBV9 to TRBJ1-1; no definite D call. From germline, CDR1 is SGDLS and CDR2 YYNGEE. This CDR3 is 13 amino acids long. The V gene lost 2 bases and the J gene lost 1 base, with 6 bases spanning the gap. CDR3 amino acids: CASSVSGNTEAFF. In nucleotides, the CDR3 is TGTGCCAGCAGCGTGTCGGGGAACACTGAAGCTTTCTTT. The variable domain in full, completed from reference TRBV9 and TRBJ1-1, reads DSGVTQTPKHLITATGQRVTLRCSPRSGDLSVYWYQQSLDQGLQFLIQYYNGEERAKGNILERFSAQQFPDLHSELNLSSLELGDSALYFCASSVSGNTEAFFGQGTRLTVV.

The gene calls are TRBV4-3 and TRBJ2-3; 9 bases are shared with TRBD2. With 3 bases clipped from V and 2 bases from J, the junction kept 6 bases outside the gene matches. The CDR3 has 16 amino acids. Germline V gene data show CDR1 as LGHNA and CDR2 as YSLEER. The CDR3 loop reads CASSQNAGGPTDTQYF. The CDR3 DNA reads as TGCGCCAGCAGCCAGAATGCGGGGGGGCCCACAGATACGCAGTATTTT.

This CDR3 is CASSMGGEVQNIQYF. CDR3 nucleotide sequence: TGTGCCAGTAGTATGGGGGGGGAGGTGCAAAACATTCAGTACTTC. The J gene is TRBJ2-4, the V gene TRBV19, with 7 positions matching TRBD2. The germline V gene has CDR1 LNHDA and CDR2 SQIVND (reference sequence). This CDR3 is built from 15 residues. With V trimmed by 3 bases and J by 5 bases, 7 bases remained unmatched.

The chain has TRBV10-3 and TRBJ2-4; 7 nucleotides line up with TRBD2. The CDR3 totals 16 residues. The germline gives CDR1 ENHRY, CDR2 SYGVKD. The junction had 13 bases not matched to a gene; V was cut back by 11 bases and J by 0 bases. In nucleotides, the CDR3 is TGTGCCGCCACTAGCGCTCCCCTCCTAGCCAAAAACATTCAGTACTTC. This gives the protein CAATSAPLLAKNIQYF.

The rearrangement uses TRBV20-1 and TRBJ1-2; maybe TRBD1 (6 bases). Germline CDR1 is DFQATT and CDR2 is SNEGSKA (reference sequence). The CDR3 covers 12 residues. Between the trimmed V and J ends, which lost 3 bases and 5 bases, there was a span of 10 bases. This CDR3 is CSASIGGYGYTF. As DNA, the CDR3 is TGCAGTGCTAGTATAGGGGGATATGGCTACACCTTC.

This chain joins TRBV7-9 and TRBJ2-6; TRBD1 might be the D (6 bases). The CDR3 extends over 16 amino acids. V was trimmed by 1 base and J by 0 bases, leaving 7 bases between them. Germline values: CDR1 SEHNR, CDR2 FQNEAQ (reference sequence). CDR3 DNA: TGTGCCAGCAGCTTAGGAGGGGGCTCTGGGGCCAACGTCCTGACTTTC. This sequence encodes CASSLGGGSGANVLTF.

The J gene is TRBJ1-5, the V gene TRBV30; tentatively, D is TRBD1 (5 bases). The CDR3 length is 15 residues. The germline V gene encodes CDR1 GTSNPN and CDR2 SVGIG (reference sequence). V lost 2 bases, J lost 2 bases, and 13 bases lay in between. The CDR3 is CAWSWQGGGNQPQHF. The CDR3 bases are TGTGCCTGGAGTTGGCAGGGAGGTGGCAATCAGCCCCAGCATTTT.

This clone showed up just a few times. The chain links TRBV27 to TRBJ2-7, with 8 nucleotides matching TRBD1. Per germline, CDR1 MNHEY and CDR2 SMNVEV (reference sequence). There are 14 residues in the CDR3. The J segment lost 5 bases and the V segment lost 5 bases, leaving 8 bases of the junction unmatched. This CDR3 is CASSTAGGQNEQYF. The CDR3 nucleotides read TGTGCCAGCAGTACGGCAGGGGGCCAGAACGAGCAGTACTTC.

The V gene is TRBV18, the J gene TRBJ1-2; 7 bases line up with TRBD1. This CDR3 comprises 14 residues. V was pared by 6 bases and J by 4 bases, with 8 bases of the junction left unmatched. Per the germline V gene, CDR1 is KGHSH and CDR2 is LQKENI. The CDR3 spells CASSLQGGGYGYTF. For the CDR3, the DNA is TGTGCCAGCTCTCTTCAGGGGGGCGGCTATGGCTACACCTTC.

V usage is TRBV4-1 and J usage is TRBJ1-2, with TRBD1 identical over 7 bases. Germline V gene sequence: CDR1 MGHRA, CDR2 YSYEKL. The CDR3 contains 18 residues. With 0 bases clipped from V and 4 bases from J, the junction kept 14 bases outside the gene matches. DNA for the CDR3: TGCGCCAGCAGCCAAGATCGGAGTTTAGTGGGACAGTTCTATGGCTACACCTTC. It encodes CASSQDRSLVGQFYGYTF.

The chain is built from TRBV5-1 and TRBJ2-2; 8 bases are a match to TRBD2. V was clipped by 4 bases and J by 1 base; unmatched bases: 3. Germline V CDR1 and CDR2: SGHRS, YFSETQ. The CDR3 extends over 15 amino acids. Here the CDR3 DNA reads TGCGCCAGCAGCGAAGGGACTAGGAACACCGGGGAGCTGTTTTTT. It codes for CASSEGTRNTGELFF.

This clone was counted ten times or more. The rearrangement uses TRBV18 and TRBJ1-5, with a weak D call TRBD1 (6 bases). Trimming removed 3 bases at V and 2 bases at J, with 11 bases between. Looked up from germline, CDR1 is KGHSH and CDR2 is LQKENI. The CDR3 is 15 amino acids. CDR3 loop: CASSPGEGGNQPQHF. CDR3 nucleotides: TGTGCCAGCTCACCCGGGGAGGGGGGCAATCAGCCCCAGCATTTT.

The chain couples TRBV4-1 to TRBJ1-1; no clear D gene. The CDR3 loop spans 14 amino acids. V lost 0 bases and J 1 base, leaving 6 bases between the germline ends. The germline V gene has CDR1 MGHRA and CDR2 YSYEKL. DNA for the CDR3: TGCGCCAGCAGCCAAGATATCGGGAACACTGAAGCTTTCTTT. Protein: CASSQDIGNTEAFF.

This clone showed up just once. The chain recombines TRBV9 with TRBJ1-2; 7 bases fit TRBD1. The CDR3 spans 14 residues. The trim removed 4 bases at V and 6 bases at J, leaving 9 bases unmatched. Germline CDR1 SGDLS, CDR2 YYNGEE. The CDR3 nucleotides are TGTGCCAGCAGCCGAGACAGGGCCCAGCATGGCTACACCTTC. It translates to CASSRDRAQHGYTF.

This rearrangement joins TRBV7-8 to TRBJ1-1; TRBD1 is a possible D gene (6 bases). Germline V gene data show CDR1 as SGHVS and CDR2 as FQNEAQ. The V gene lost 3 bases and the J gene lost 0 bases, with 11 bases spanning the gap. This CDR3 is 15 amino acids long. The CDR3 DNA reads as TGTGCCAGCAGCTTGGGGGACACTTTGAACACTGAAGCTTTCTTT. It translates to CASSLGDTLNTEAFF.

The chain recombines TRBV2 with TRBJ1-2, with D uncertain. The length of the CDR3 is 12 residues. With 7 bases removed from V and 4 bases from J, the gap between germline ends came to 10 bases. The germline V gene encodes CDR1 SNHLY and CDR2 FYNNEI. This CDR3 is CASIRDTYGYTF. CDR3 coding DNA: TGTGCCAGCATAAGAGATACCTATGGCTACACCTTC.

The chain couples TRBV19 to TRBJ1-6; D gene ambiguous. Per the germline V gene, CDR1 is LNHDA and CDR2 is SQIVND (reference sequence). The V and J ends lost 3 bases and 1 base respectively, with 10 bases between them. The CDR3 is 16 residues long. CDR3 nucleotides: TGTGCCAGTAGTATTTCCGAGGGATCCTATAATTCACCCCTCCACTTT. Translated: CASSISEGSYNSPLHF. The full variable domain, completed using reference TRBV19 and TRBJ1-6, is DGGITQSPKYLFRKEGQNVTLSCEQNLNHDAMYWYRQDPGQGLRLIYYSQIVNDFQKGDIAEGYSVSREKKESFPLTVTSAQKNPTAFYLCASSISEGSYNSPLHFGNGTRLTVT.

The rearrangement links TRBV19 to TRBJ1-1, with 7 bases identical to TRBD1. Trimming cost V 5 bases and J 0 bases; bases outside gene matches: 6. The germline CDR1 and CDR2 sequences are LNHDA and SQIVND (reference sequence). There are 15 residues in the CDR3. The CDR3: CASSAVDRVNTEAFF. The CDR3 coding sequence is TGTGCCAGTAGTGCCGTCGACAGGGTGAACACTGAAGCTTTCTTT.

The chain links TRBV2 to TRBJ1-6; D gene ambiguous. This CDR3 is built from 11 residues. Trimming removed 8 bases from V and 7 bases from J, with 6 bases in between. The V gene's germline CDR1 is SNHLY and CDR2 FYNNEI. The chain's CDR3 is CASGPNSPLHF. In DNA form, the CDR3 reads TGTGCCAGCGGGCCGAATTCACCCCTCCACTTT.

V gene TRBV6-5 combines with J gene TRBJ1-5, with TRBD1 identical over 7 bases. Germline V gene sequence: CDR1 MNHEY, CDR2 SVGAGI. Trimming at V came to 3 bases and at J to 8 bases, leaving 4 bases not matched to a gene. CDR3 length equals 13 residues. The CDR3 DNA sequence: TGTGCCAGCAGTTATAAAGACAGGGAGCCCCAGCATTTT. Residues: CASSYKDREPQHF.

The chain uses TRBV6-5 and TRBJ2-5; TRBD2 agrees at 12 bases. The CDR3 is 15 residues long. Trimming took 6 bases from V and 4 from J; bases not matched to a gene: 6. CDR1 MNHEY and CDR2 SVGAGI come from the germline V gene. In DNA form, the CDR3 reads TGTGCCAGCAGAGCTAGCGGGGGGGCCTCAGAGACCCAGTACTTC. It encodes CASRASGGASETQYF.

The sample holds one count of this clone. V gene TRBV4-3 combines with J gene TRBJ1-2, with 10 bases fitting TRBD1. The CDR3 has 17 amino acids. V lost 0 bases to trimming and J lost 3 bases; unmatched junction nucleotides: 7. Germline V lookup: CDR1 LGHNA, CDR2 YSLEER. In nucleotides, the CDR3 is TGCGCCAGCAGCCAAGATAGGGACAGGGGCAGGGACTATGGCTACACCTTC. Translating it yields CASSQDRDRGRDYGYTF.

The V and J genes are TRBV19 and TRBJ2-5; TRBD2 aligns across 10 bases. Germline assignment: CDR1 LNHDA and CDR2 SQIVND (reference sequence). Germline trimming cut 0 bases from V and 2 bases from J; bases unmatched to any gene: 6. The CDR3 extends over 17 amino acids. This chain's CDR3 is CASSIDALAGEQETQYF. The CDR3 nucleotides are TGTGCCAGTAGTATAGATGCTCTAGCGGGGGAACAAGAGACCCAGTACTTC.

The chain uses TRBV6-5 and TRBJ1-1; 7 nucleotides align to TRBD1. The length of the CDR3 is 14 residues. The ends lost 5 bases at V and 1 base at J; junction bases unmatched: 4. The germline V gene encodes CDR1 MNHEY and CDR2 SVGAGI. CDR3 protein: CASSKYRGNTEAFF. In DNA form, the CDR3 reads TGTGCCAGCAGTAAGTACAGGGGGAACACTGAAGCTTTCTTT.

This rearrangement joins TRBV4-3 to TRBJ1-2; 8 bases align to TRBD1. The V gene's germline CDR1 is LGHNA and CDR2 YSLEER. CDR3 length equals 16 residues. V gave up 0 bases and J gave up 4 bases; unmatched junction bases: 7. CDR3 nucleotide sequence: TGCGCCAGCAGCCAAGATGGGGCAGGGGGCATCTATGGCTACACCTTC. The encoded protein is CASSQDGAGGIYGYTF.